The sequence of this T cell receptor beta chain was determined in a study of T-cell reconstitution after alpha-beta-depleted transplantation in children. TCRbeta library construction was performed incorporating unique molecular identifiers. MiXCR was run by TCRdb on the PCR reads, yielding one entry per CDR3 protein. Of about 360,000 distinct CDR3 sequences listed, 13% are singletons. This clonotype was counted a few times. V was pared by 6 bases and J by 4 bases, with 12 bases between. The germline V gene has CDR1 KGHSH and CDR2 LQKENI. This CDR3 is built from 14 residues. The material sequenced was PBMCs, taken from the stem cell graft. The genes are TRBV18 and TRBJ2-2, with D unclear. This receptor was obtained from a human donor who donated a stem cell graft to a child with Fanconi anemia. This chain's CDR3 is CASSRDPRTGELFF. CDR3 nucleotide sequence: TGTGCCAGCTCGCGCGACCCTCGCACCGGGGAGCTGTTTTTT.